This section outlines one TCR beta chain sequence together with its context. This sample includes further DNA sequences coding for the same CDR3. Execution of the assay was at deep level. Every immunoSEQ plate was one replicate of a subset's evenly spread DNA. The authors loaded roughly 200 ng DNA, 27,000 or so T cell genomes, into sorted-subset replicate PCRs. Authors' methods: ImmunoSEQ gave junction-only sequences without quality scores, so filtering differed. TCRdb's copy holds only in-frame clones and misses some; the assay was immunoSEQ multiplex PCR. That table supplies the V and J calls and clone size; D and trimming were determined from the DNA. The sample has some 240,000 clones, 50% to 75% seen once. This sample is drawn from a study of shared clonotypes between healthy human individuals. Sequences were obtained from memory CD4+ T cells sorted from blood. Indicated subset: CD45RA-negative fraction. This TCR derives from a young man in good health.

The CDR3 here is CASSLGQSYEQYF. In DNA form, the CDR3 reads TGTGCCAGCAGCCTGGGACAGTCCTACGAGCAGTACTTC. The V gene is TRBV28, the J gene TRBJ2-7, with 7 bases aligning to TRBD1. With V trimmed by 6 bases and J by 1 base, 3 bases remained unmatched. CDR1 and CDR2 (germline): MDHEN, SYDVKM. The CDR3 loop spans 13 amino acids.